Following are 21 T cell receptor beta chains from one sample sequenced in a study of blood T cell repertoires in COVID-19. Repertoires were generated with immunoSEQ multiplex PCR, while TCRdb's copy carries only in-frame clones and drops some. This sample has approximately 300,000 clones, with approximately 90% found just once. Input material: peripheral blood. Receptors originate from a man aged 25 to 40 with acute or convalescent COVID-19.

The genes are TRBV9 and TRBJ2-2; 11 bases agree with TRBD2. The V segment lost 2 bases and the J segment 3 bases; nucleotides outside the gene matches: 3. The V gene's germline CDR1 is SGDLS and CDR2 YYNGEE. This CDR3 spans 16 amino acids. The CDR3 spells CASSVRGLADTGELFF. In DNA form, the CDR3 reads TGTGCCAGCAGCGTCCGGGGACTAGCGGACACCGGGGAGCTGTTTTTT.

The genes are TRBV3-1 (or the pseudogene TRBV3-2) and TRBJ1-1; a weak D match, TRBD1 (5 bases). Germline CDR1 is LGHDT and CDR2 is YNNKEL (reference sequence). The V end was cut by 3 bases, the J end by 6 bases, with 11 bases between. This CDR3 is built from 13 residues. CDR3: CASSHGSGAEAFF. As DNA, the CDR3 is TGTGCCAGCAGCCACGGTTCGGGGGCTGAAGCTTTCTTT.

This clone appeared a single time. V usage is TRBV7-8 and J usage is TRBJ1-1; perhaps TRBD1 as D (5 bases). V lost 1 base and J lost 13, with 19 bases in between. The CDR3 is 14 residues long. The V gene's germline CDR1 is SGHVS and CDR2 FQNEAQ. The CDR3: CASSLDGQGLLFFF. The CDR3 nucleotides read TGTGCCAGCAGCTTAGACGGGCAGGGCCTTTTATTTTTCTTT.

This chain links TRBV10-2 with TRBJ1-4; D unclear. Germline V gene data show CDR1 as WSHSY and CDR2 as SAAADI. V lost 3 bases, J lost 12 bases, and 14 bases lay in between. The CDR3 is 13 residues long. The CDR3 bases are TGCGCCAGCAGTGAAAGGCAGGCCGGTGAACTGTTTTTT. Encoded protein: CASSERQAGELFF.

V is TRBV7-9 and J is TRBJ1-3; the D gene is possibly TRBD1 (6 bases). V lost 4 bases, J lost 4 bases, and 11 bases lay in between. The CDR3 is 14 residues long. Germline V gene lookup returns CDR1 SEHNR and CDR2 FQNEAQ (reference sequence). CDR3 nucleotide sequence: TGTGCCAGCAGCTCACGAGACAGGGGAAACACCATATATTTT. This codes for CASSSRDRGNTIYF. Based on the CDR3 plus reference TRBV7-9 and TRBJ1-3, the full variable domain is DTGVSQNPRHKITKRGQNVTFRCDPISEHNRLYWYRQTLGQGPEFLTYFQNEAQLEKSRLLSDRFSAERPKGSFSTLEIQRTEQGDSAMYLCASSSRDRGNTIYFGEGSWLTVV.

As for this clone: Distinct nucleotide sequences in the sample also encode this CDR3. J is TRBJ2-5 and V is TRBV9; the match to TRBD2 covers 15 bases. The junction had 5 bases not matched to a gene; V was cut back by 0 bases and J by 5 bases. The germline gives CDR1 SGDLS, CDR2 YYNGEE. CDR3 length: 17 amino acids. The CDR3 reads CASSVGTSGGAGETQYF. The CDR3 nucleotides read TGTGCCAGCAGCGTAGGGACTAGCGGGGGGGCCGGGGAGACCCAGTACTTC.

The V call is TRBV19, the J call TRBJ1-2; TRBD1 matches at 10 bases. Germline V CDR1 and CDR2: LNHDA, SQIVND (reference sequence). V lost 10 bases, J lost 3 bases, and 5 bases stayed unmatched. This CDR3 contains 13 residues. The CDR3 nucleotides are TGTGCCACCACGACAGGGGGCGACTATGGCTACACCTTC. It encodes CATTTGGDYGYTF.

The chain employs TRBV25-1 and TRBJ1-2; the D gene is possibly TRBD1 (6 bases). The V end lost 4 bases, the J end lost 7 bases, and 10 bases lay between the germline ends. The CDR3 length is 12 residues. CDR1 and CDR2 from the germline V gene are MGHDK and SYGVNS. The CDR3 nucleotides read TGTGCCAGCAGTGTACAGGGTTTTGGCTACACCTTC. It specifies CASSVQGFGYTF.

The chain employs TRBV3-1 (or the pseudogene TRBV3-2) and TRBJ1-1, with D uncertain. The V end was cut by 0 bases, the J end by 7 bases, with 9 bases between. Per the germline V gene, CDR1 is LGHDT and CDR2 is YNNKEL (reference sequence). The length of the CDR3 is 13 residues. The CDR3 sequence: CASSQEWQVEAFF. The CDR3 DNA is TGTGCCAGCAGCCAAGAGTGGCAGGTTGAAGCTTTCTTT.

As concerns this clone: The junction and the germline gene differ at one end; a read error may be behind it. V usage is TRBV7-7 and J usage is TRBJ2-1; D perhaps matches TRBD2 (6 bases). CDR1 is SSHAT and CDR2 is FNYEAQ in the germline V gene (reference sequence). The CDR3 consists of 13 residues. The CDR3 spells CASSQDYYNEQFF. DNA for the CDR3: TGTGCTAGCAGCCAGGACTACTACAATGAGCAGTTCTTC.

The genes are TRBV2 and TRBJ2-4, with 15 bases aligning to TRBD2. There are 15 residues in the CDR3. CDR1 and CDR2 from the germline V gene are SNHLY and FYNNEI. Trimming at V came to 6 bases and at J to 15 bases, leaving 12 bases not matched to a gene. The CDR3 region is CASRGEGLAGGRRYF. The DNA of the CDR3 is TGTGCCAGCAGAGGAGAGGGACTAGCGGGAGGTAGGCGGTACTTC. Variable domain in full (rest from reference TRBV2 and TRBJ2-4): EPEVTQTPSHQVTQMGQEVILRCVPISNHLYFYWYRQILGQKVEFLVSFYNNEISEKSEIFDDQFSVERPDGSNFTLKIRSTKLEDSAMYFCASRGEGLAGGRRYFGAGTRLSVL.

The rearrangement joins TRBV3-1 (or the pseudogene TRBV3-2) to TRBJ2-3; 9 nucleotides line up with TRBD2. Losses at the gene ends were 3 bases for V and 8 bases for J; bases not matched to a gene: 12. Germline V lookup: CDR1 LGHDT, CDR2 YNNKEL (reference sequence). The CDR3 is made up of 16 amino acids. The chain's CDR3 is CASSQVSGGLRGTQYF. CDR3 in DNA: TGTGCCAGCAGCCAGGTTAGCGGGGGCCTCCGGGGTACGCAGTATTTT.

The rearrangement links TRBV5-4 to TRBJ2-1; 7 bases are a match to TRBD1. The CDR3 covers 13 residues. Germline V CDR1 and CDR2: SGHNT, YYREEE (reference sequence). The V gene end was trimmed by 4 bases and the J gene end by 4 bases; junction bases not matched to a gene: 2. This CDR3 is CASSPGQYNEQFF. The CDR3 DNA sequence: TGTGCCAGCAGCCCGGGACAGTACAATGAGCAGTTCTTC.

The chain couples TRBV9 to TRBJ2-2; D unclear. Trimming pared 4 bases from V and 8 bases from J, leaving 9 bases between. Germline V lookup: CDR1 SGDLS, CDR2 YYNGEE. The CDR3 has 12 residues. CDR3 nucleotides: TGTGCCAGCAGCCCATCTCGGGGGGAGCTGTTTTTT. It specifies CASSPSRGELFF.

The chain carries TRBV4-1 and TRBJ2-3; D gene unclear. The ends were cut back, 2 bases at V and 4 bases at J, with 7 bases in the middle. Germline V gene lookup returns CDR1 MGHRA and CDR2 YSYEKL. This CDR3 has 13 residues. CDR3 bases: TGCGCCAGCAGCCAAACGACATCAGATACGCAGTATTTT. Translation gives CASSQTTSDTQYF.

This chain joins TRBV4-1 and TRBJ2-3, with D tentatively TRBD2 (6 bases). The CDR3 is 16 residues long. V dropped 1 base and J dropped 1 base, with 12 bases sitting between them. CDR1 and CDR2 from the germline V gene are MGHRA and YSYEKL. The CDR3 sequence is CASSQGWGDRTDTQYF. CDR3 coding DNA: TGCGCCAGCAGCCAAGGCTGGGGGGACCGCACAGATACGCAGTATTTT.

The chain carries TRBV30 and TRBJ1-2; D unresolved. The CDR3 runs 16 residues. V was pared by 3 bases and J by 6 bases, with 23 bases between. The germline CDR1 and CDR2 sequences are GTSNPN and SVGIG (reference sequence). DNA of the CDR3: TGTGCCTGGAGCCTCTTGGTCCGGGTCAATATTGATGGCTACACCTTC. This encodes CAWSLLVRVNIDGYTF.

The V call is TRBV6-5, the J call TRBJ1-2, with D unclear. CDR3 length: 13 residues. Germline V gene sequence: CDR1 MNHEY, CDR2 SVGAGI. V was clipped by 2 bases and J by 4 bases, with 8 bases between them. Here the CDR3 reads CASSYRGGYGYTF. Written as DNA, the CDR3 is TGTGCCAGCAGTTACCGGGGTGGCTATGGCTACACCTTC.

The CDR3 DNA reads TGCGCCAGCAGCCTTCACGGGGATAACTCCTACGAGCAGTACTTC. This gives the protein CASSLHGDNSYEQYF. The chain carries TRBV4-1 and TRBJ2-7, with D possibly TRBD2 on 5 matching bases. There are 15 residues in the CDR3. Germline V lookup: CDR1 MGHRA, CDR2 YSYEKL. The ends were cut back, 4 bases at V and 0 bases at J, with 13 bases in the middle.

The V call is TRBV7-2, the J call TRBJ2-5; 7 positions agree with TRBD1. Trimming cost V 5 bases and J 1 base; bases outside gene matches: 16. Germline CDR1 SGHTA, CDR2 FQGNSA. The CDR3 is made up of 18 amino acids. In DNA form, the CDR3 reads TGTGCCAGCAGCCCCAGGGGGAAAATGTGGGGTACCCAAGAGACCCAGTACTTC. Protein sequence: CASSPRGKMWGTQETQYF.

The CDR3 is CAWTIAASGMNEQYF. The DNA for the CDR3 is TGTGCCTGGACCATCGCGGCTAGCGGGATGAACGAGCAGTACTTC. The chain joins TRBV30 to TRBJ2-7, with 9 bases identical to TRBD2. V shed 4 bases and J 5 bases; nucleotides not matched to a gene: 12. This CDR3 comprises 15 residues. Germline CDR1 and CDR2: GTSNPN and SVGIG (reference sequence). The full variable domain, with the rest looked up from reference TRBV30 and TRBJ2-7, is SQTIHQWPATLVQPVGSPLSLECTVEGTSNPNLYWYRQAAGRGLQLLFYSVGIGQISSEVPQNLSASRPQDRQFILSSKKLLLSDSGFYLCAWTIAASGMNEQYFGPGTRLTVT.